Listed below are T cell receptor beta chains from one sample, sequenced in a study of long-term antiretroviral therapy in people with HIV. Sequencing was performed with immunoSEQ multiplex PCR; in TCRdb, only in-frame clones are kept and a portion is missing. The table lists 34,000 or so clones, about 93% of them singletons, with roughly 4% in the top ten. This specimen was unsorted PBMCs, taken more than 5 years after starting antiretroviral therapy. All receptors come from a woman aged 45-59 years with HIV. The CDR3 runs from the conserved cysteine through the conserved F or W. The D gene is left open where the match is weak. Expanded clones are given a class, and other clones once, few, many or no size at all.

size: .
D: TRBD2
J: TRBJ2-3
V: TRBV5-1
DNA: TGCGCCAGCAGCCCTATAGGTCTAGCGGGGGGAGATACGCAGTATTTT
CDR3: CASSPIGLAGGDTQYF

size: .
D: .
J: TRBJ2-1
V: TRBV7-9
DNA: TGTGCCAGTGTTTGGGGGGAGAGCTCCTACAATGAGCAGTTCTTC
CDR3: CASVWGESSYNEQFF

size: .
D: .
J: TRBJ2-2
V: TRBV30
DNA: TGTGCCCTGGATGGGGGGGGCGTAACCGGGGAGCTGTTTTTT
CDR3: CALDGGGVTGELFF

size: .
D: TRBD2
J: TRBJ2-3
V: TRBV5-1
DNA: TGCGCCAGCAGCTTCGGACTAGCGGGGTACACAGATACGCAGTATTTT
CDR3: CASSFGLAGYTDTQYF

size: .
D: TRBD1
J: TRBJ1-6
V: TRBV7-9
DNA: TGTGCCAGCAGCTTCGATTCCAGGGGGTTTTCACCCCTCCACTTT
CDR3: CASSFDSRGFSPLHF

size: .
D: TRBD1
J: TRBJ1-1
V: TRBV5-8
DNA: TGTGCCAGCAGCTCCGACAGGGGAGGAACTATGAACACTGAAGCTTTCTTT
CDR3: CASSSDRGGTMNTEAFF

size: .
D: .
J: TRBJ1-1
V: TRBV7-2
DNA: TGTGCCAGCAGCTTTTTCTGGACAGCCTACACTGAAGCTTTCTTT
CDR3: CASSFFWTAYTEAFF

size: .
D: .
J: TRBJ1-2
V: TRBV5-8
DNA: TGTGCCAGCAGCTTGGAGTCCCGGGGCTACACCTTC
CDR3: CASSLESRGYTF

size: .
D: .
J: TRBJ2-3
V: TRBV10-3
DNA: TGTGCCATCGTAAATTCCGGCACAGATACGCAGTATTTT
CDR3: CAIVNSGTDTQYF

size: once
D: .
J: TRBJ2-3
V: TRBV5-6
DNA: TGTGCCAGCAGCTTCGGGAGCACAGATACGCAGTATTTT
CDR3: CASSFGSTDTQYF

size: .
D: .
J: TRBJ2-3
V: TRBV11-2
DNA: TGTGCCAGCAGCTTAGGCAGACTTAGCACAGATACGCAGTATTTT
CDR3: CASSLGRLSTDTQYF

size: .
D: TRBD1
J: TRBJ2-7
V: TRBV6-6
DNA: TGTGCCAGCAGTTCCCAACAGGGGTTCTCCTACGAGCAGTACTTC
CDR3: CASSSQQGFSYEQYF

size: .
D: .
J: TRBJ1-5
V: TRBV4-1
DNA: TGCGCCAGCACCCAAGACCCCGGGTATCAGCCCCAGCATTTT
CDR3: CASTQDPGYQPQHF

size: .
D: .
J: TRBJ1-2
V: TRBV7-2
DNA: TGTGCCAGCAGCGCTCAGTTCGGTCGAAACTATGGCTACACCTTC
CDR3: CASSAQFGRNYGYTF

size: .
D: TRBD1
J: TRBJ2-7
V: TRBV7-9
DNA: TGTGCCAGCAGCTTAGAGGGACAGGGCTCCGAGCAGTACTTC
CDR3: CASSLEGQGSEQYF

size: .
D: .
J: TRBJ1-5
V: TRBV6-5
DNA: TGTGCCAGCAGTTACATAGGACAGTTCAATCAGCCCCAGCATTTT
CDR3: CASSYIGQFNQPQHF

size: .
D: TRBD1
J: TRBJ1-6
V: TRBV6-5
DNA: TGTGCCAGCAGTCGCGACAGGGCGGAATCACCCCTCCACTTT
CDR3: CASSRDRAESPLHF

size: .
D: .
J: TRBJ1-3
V: TRBV7-9
DNA: TGTGCCAGCAGCTTAGTGGCAGGGTCCGGAAACACCATATATTTT
CDR3: CASSLVAGSGNTIYF

size: once
D: TRBD2
J: TRBJ2-1
V: TRBV5-6
DNA: TGTGCCAGCAGCTTGGCCAGGCGGGGGGCCGGTCTTGAGCAGTTCTTC
CDR3: CASSLARRGAGLEQFF

size: .
D: .
J: TRBJ2-1
V: TRBV25-1
DNA: TGTGCCAGCAGTGAATATACGGGTCTAGCGAGCAATGAGCAGTTCTTC
CDR3: CASSEYTGLASNEQFF

size: .
D: .
J: TRBJ2-1
V: TRBV6-5
DNA: TGTGCCAGCAGTTACGGGCTTAGGAATGAGCAGTTCTTC
CDR3: CASSYGLRNEQFF

size: once
D: .
J: TRBJ2-7
V: TRBV5-1
DNA: TGCGCCAGCAGCTTGATCCAAGGGTACGAGCAGTACTTC
CDR3: CASSLIQGYEQYF

size: .
D: .
J: TRBJ2-2
V: TRBV2
DNA: TGTGCCAGCAGGGGAACCGGGGAGCTGTTTTTT
CDR3: CASRGTGELFF

size: .
D: TRBD2
J: TRBJ2-7
V: TRBV7-9
DNA: TGTGCCAGCAGTTCTAGCGGGGGGTACGAGCAGTACTTC
CDR3: CASSSSGGYEQYF

size: .
D: TRBD1
J: TRBJ2-7
V: TRBV19
DNA: TGTGCCAGTAGTACCGGGACAGGGGGCTACGAGCAGTACTTC
CDR3: CASSTGTGGYEQYF

size: .
D: .
J: TRBJ1-5
V: TRBV6-4
DNA: TGTGCCAGCGCTGAGGGAGACGGTCAGCCCCAGCATTTT
CDR3: CASAEGDGQPQHF

size: .
D: .
J: TRBJ2-2
V: TRBV7-2
DNA: TGTGCCAGCAGCTACTCCCACACCGGGGAGCTGTTTTTT
CDR3: CASSYSHTGELFF

size: .
D: .
J: TRBJ2-3
V: TRBV11-2
DNA: TGTGCCAGCAGACGGGTGGGAGATACGCAGTATTTT
CDR3: CASRRVGDTQYF

size: .
D: TRBD1
J: TRBJ1-5
V: TRBV19
DNA: TGTGCCAGTAGTATTGGACAGGGTTGGAATGGCAATCAGCCCCAGCATTTT
CDR3: CASSIGQGWNGNQPQHF

size: .
D: TRBD1
J: TRBJ1-1
V: TRBV11-2
DNA: TGTGCCAGCAGCTTCCAAACAGGGGGCTATACTGAAGCTTTCTTT
CDR3: CASSFQTGGYTEAFF

size: .
D: TRBD1
J: TRBJ2-1
V: TRBV9
DNA: TGTGCCAGCAGCGCCGAGGGGGCCGGGACAGGTTTCTACAATGAGCAGTTCTTC
CDR3: CASSAEGAGTGFYNEQFF

size: .
D: .
J: TRBJ2-7
V: TRBV6-5
DNA: TGTGCCAGCAGTTACTCGAGGGTCGGAGGGGAGCAGTACTTC
CDR3: CASSYSRVGGEQYF

size: .
D: TRBD2
J: TRBJ2-5
V: TRBV7-3
DNA: TGTGCCAGCAGCTTAGGCCTAGCGGGAGTAGAAGAGACCCAGTACTTC
CDR3: CASSLGLAGVEETQYF

size: .
D: .
J: TRBJ1-1
V: TRBV7-9
DNA: TGTGCCAGCAGCTTCGGATACAGGGACACTGAAGCTTTCTTT
CDR3: CASSFGYRDTEAFF

size: .
D: TRBD1
J: TRBJ1-5
V: TRBV9
DNA: TGTGCCAGCAGCTCCCGGGACAGGCCCAATCAGCCCCAGCATTTT
CDR3: CASSSRDRPNQPQHF

size: .
D: .
J: TRBJ2-6
V: TRBV13
DNA: TGTGCCAGCAGCGCGGCCGGCCTCTCTGGGGCCAACGTCCTGACTTTC
CDR3: CASSAAGLSGANVLTF

size: .
D: TRBD2
J: TRBJ2-5
V: TRBV7-8
DNA: TGTGCCAGCAGCTTAGTCGGGGGGGGGCAAGAGACCCAGTACTTC
CDR3: CASSLVGGGQETQYF

size: .
D: TRBD1
J: TRBJ2-7
V: TRBV2
DNA: TGTGCCAGCACGATGCGCCAGGGGACAGACTCCTACGAGCAGTACTTC
CDR3: CASTMRQGTDSYEQYF

size: .
D: .
J: TRBJ2-5
V: TRBV6-5
DNA: TGTGCCAGCAGTCACGGAGGGGACCAAGAGACCCAGTACTTC
CDR3: CASSHGGDQETQYF

size: .
D: .
J: TRBJ2-7
V: TRBV5-6
DNA: TGTGCCAGCAGCCTATCGGGTGCTACCTACGAGCAGTACTTC
CDR3: CASSLSGATYEQYF

size: .
D: TRBD2
J: TRBJ2-1
V: TRBV4-1
DNA: TGCGCCAGCAGCCAAGTGGGACTAGCGGGGGATTCCTACAATGAGCAGTTCTTC
CDR3: CASSQVGLAGDSYNEQFF

size: .
D: .
J: TRBJ2-7
V: TRBV5-4
DNA: TGTGCCAGCAGCTCCGGGACACGACCCTACGAGCAGTACTTC
CDR3: CASSSGTRPYEQYF

size: .
D: .
J: TRBJ2-7
V: TRBV11-2
DNA: TGTGCCAGCAGCTTCGGGACTTACTACGAGCAGTACTTC
CDR3: CASSFGTYYEQYF

size: .
D: .
J: TRBJ1-1
V: TRBV30
DNA: TGTGCCTGGAGACTCGAGGTAGGGAAAGCTTTCTTT
CDR3: CAWRLEVGKAFF

size: .
D: .
J: TRBJ2-7
V: TRBV5-1
DNA: TGCGCCAGCAGCTTTGGTCGTAGAGAATCAGACAGATTCTACGAGCAGTACTTC
CDR3: CASSFGRRESDRFYEQYF

size: .
D: TRBD2
J: TRBJ2-2
V: TRBV5-1
DNA: TGCGCCAGCAGCTTGGAGAGCGGGGGGAACACCGGGGAGCTGTTTTTT
CDR3: CASSLESGGNTGELFF

size: .
D: TRBD1
J: TRBJ1-5
V: TRBV6-5
DNA: TGTGCCAGCAGCCAGGGGGAGCGGCAGCCCCAGCATTTT
CDR3: CASSQGERQPQHF

size: .
D: TRBD1
J: TRBJ2-4
V: TRBV6-5
DNA: TGTGCCAGCGGCACCGGGACAGGGAGAAACATTCAGTACTTC
CDR3: CASGTGTGRNIQYF

size: .
D: .
J: TRBJ1-5
V: TRBV7-2
DNA: TGTGCCAGCAGCTTAGAAGGGTATAATCAGCCCCAGCATTTT
CDR3: CASSLEGYNQPQHF

size: .
D: .
J: TRBJ2-3
V: TRBV25-1
DNA: TGTGCCAGCAGTGAATTAGGGAACAGAGATACGCAGTATTTT
CDR3: CASSELGNRDTQYF

size: .
D: .
J: TRBJ2-2
V: TRBV19
DNA: TGTGCCAGTAGTATTACGGACGCCGGGGAGCTGTTTTTT
CDR3: CASSITDAGELFF

size: .
D: TRBD1
J: TRBJ2-2
V: TRBV4-3
DNA: TGCGCCAGCAGCCAAGTCCCAGGGGGGAACACCGGGGAGCTGTTTTTT
CDR3: CASSQVPGGNTGELFF

size: .
D: .
J: TRBJ1-5
V: TRBV5-1
DNA: TGCGCCAGCAGCTTGGATGGCAGTTCTAGCAATCAGCCCCAGCATTTT
CDR3: CASSLDGSSSNQPQHF